This is a list of T cell receptor beta chains from one sample in a study of cytomegalovirus exposure and HLA in healthy donors. Profiled with immunoSEQ multiplex PCR; TCRdb holds only in-frame clones, not every one. The repertoire consists of 180,000 or so clones, with around 80% occurring once and the leading ten covering around 0.8%. Sequencing input: PBMCs. The receptors derive from a woman aged 18-30 years in good health and CMV-seronegative. Both conserved end residues are part of each CDR3. A D gene is named only where the DNA matches it firmly. Clone size is shown for a subset of rows, as once, few, many or a class of expanded clone.

j_gene,v_gene,d_gene,abundance,CDR3aa,CDR3nt
TRBJ1-4,TRBV2,-,-,CASSVLRGASEKLFF,TGTGCCAGCAGTGTCCTGCGGGGGGCGAGTGAAAAACTGTTTTTT
TRBJ2-1,TRBV14,-,once,CASSQESWSGNEQFF,TGTGCCAGCAGCCAAGAATCATGGTCCGGGAATGAGCAGTTCTTC
TRBJ2-3,TRBV27,-,-,CASSSKLNPDTQYF,TGTGCCAGCAGTTCGAAACTTAACCCAGATACGCAGTATTTT
TRBJ1-4,TRBV28,-,-,CASSRGGEKLFF,TGTGCCAGCAGTAGGGGGGGGGAAAAACTGTTTTTT
TRBJ2-7,TRBV6-5,-,-,CASSPQGGILYEQYF,TGTGCCAGCAGCCCCCAAGGAGGGATACTTTACGAGCAGTACTTC
TRBJ2-7,TRBV4-1,-,-,CASSQETGGGLASAYEQYF,TGCGCCAGCAGCCAAGAAACGGGTGGAGGGCTAGCGTCGGCCTACGAGCAGTACTTC
TRBJ1-1,TRBV7-7,-,-,CASSFDIQGKNTEAFF,TGTGCTAGCAGCTTTGATATCCAGGGGAAGAACACTGAAGCTTTCTTT
TRBJ2-1,TRBV5-1,-,-,CASSLEVEFNEQFF,TGCGCCAGCAGCTTGGAAGTTGAGTTCAATGAGCAGTTCTTC
TRBJ2-3,TRBV6-1,-,-,CASSGGPISSTDTQYF,TGTGCCAGCAGTGGGGGCCCCATATCGAGCACAGATACGCAGTATTTT
TRBJ2-2,TRBV6-1,TRBD1,-,CASTRDRVSTGELFF,TGTGCCAGTACCAGGGACAGGGTTAGCACCGGGGAGCTGTTTTTT
TRBJ2-7,TRBV28,TRBD2,-,CASNAGVYEQYF,TGTGCCAGCAATGCGGGAGTCTACGAGCAGTACTTC
TRBJ2-7,TRBV4-1,TRBD1,-,CASSQAPPTGYFSYEQYF,TGCGCCAGCAGCCAAGCCCCTCCGACAGGGTACTTCTCCTACGAGCAGTACTTC
TRBJ1-2,TRBV27,-,-,CASRWTDSNYGYTF,TGTGCCAGCAGGTGGACAGACTCTAACTATGGCTACACCTTC
TRBJ2-5,TRBV7-2,TRBD1,-,CASLGAGGETQYF,TGTGCCAGCCTAGGAGCAGGGGGAGAGACCCAGTACTTC
TRBJ2-7,TRBV11-3,-,few,CASSLSGSSYEQYF,TGTGCCAGCAGCTTAAGCGGGTCCTCCTACGAGCAGTACTTC
TRBJ1-2,TRBV19,-,-,CASSIGVTPGGYTF,TGTGCCAGTAGTATAGGTGTCACTCCCGGGGGCTACACCTTC
TRBJ2-2,TRBV6-1,-,-,CASSELGGTGELFF,TGTGCCAGCAGTGAATTAGGAGGGACCGGGGAGCTGTTTTTT
TRBJ2-1,TRBV6-1,-,-,CASSAWELLNEQFF,TGTGCCAGCAGTGCGTGGGAGCTTCTCAATGAGCAGTTCTTC
TRBJ2-7,TRBV5-1,TRBD2,-,CASSLFEREGYEQYF,TGCGCCAGCAGCTTATTTGAGCGGGAGGGATACGAGCAGTACTTC
TRBJ1-5,TRBV7-2,TRBD1,few,CASSVRGQQPQHF,TGTGCCAGCAGCGTCAGGGGGCAGCAGCCCCAGCATTTT
TRBJ2-7,TRBV27,-,few,CASSLGRSYEQYF,TGTGCCAGCAGTTTAGGCAGGTCCTACGAGCAGTACTTC
TRBJ2-3,TRBV4-2,-,-,CASSQWWEGGTDTQYF,TGTGCCAGCAGCCAATGGTGGGAGGGGGGTACAGATACGCAGTATTTT
TRBJ2-7,TRBV11-2,TRBD2,-,CASSYLTLAGAYEQYF,TGTGCCAGCAGCTACCTCACTCTAGCGGGAGCCTACGAGCAGTACTTC
TRBJ2-5,TRBV19,TRBD2,-,CASSLGGVAAVTQYF,TGTGCCAGTAGTCTCGGGGGGGTAGCGGCAGTGACCCAGTACTTC
TRBJ2-3,TRBV28,TRBD2,few,CASGLAGDTDTQYF,TGTGCCAGTGGACTAGCGGGAGACACAGATACGCAGTATTTT
TRBJ1-4,TRBV27,-,-,CASSYPKGELFF,TGTGCCAGCAGTTATCCCAAGGGAGAACTGTTTTTT
TRBJ1-5,TRBV19,-,-,CASSTAGDQPQHF,TGTGCCAGTAGTACGGCAGGGGACCAGCCCCAGCATTTT
TRBJ2-1,TRBV6-5,-,-,CASSYTGTSINEQFF,TGTGCCAGCAGTTATACCGGGACTTCGATCAATGAGCAGTTCTTC
TRBJ1-3,TRBV30,-,-,CAWSVLWGNTIYF,TGTGCCTGGAGTGTACTGTGGGGAAACACCATATATTTT
TRBJ1-1,TRBV28,-,-,CASSPSRALNTEAFF,TGTGCCAGCAGTCCCAGCAGGGCACTGAACACTGAAGCTTTCTTT
TRBJ2-1,TRBV7-3,TRBD2,once,CASSTTSGNSFEQFF,TGTGCCAGCAGCACAACTAGCGGGAATTCATTTGAGCAGTTCTTC
TRBJ2-1,TRBV4-2,TRBD2,-,CASSQDRGGLAGWGQFF,TGTGCCAGCAGCCAAGATAGGGGGGGACTAGCGGGTTGGGGGCAGTTCTTC
TRBJ2-7,TRBV6-1,TRBD1,-,CASRGDRESSEQYF,TGTGCCAGCAGGGGGGACAGGGAATCCTCCGAGCAGTACTTC
TRBJ2-1,TRBV6-1,-,-,CASSEEVSGANEQFF,TGTGCCAGCAGTGAAGAGGTTAGCGGAGCCAATGAGCAGTTCTTC
TRBJ1-2,TRBV5-1,-,-,CASSLGGQTYGYTF,TGCGCCAGCAGCTTGGGTGGACAGACCTATGGCTACACCTTC
TRBJ2-1,TRBV5-4,TRBD1,-,CASSFGQGGRDEQFF,TGTGCCAGCAGTTTCGGACAGGGTGGTAGGGATGAGCAGTTCTTC
TRBJ2-5,TRBV5-1,TRBD2,-,CASSPSGGDQETQYF,TGCGCCAGCAGCCCTAGCGGGGGGGACCAAGAGACCCAGTACTTC
TRBJ2-1,TRBV5-1,TRBD2,-,CASSPRTSGRAHEQFF,TGCGCCAGCAGCCCGCGGACTAGCGGGAGGGCACATGAGCAGTTCTTC
TRBJ2-6,TRBV18,TRBD2,-,CASSPERGRTGANVLTF,TGTGCCAGCTCACCAGAGCGGGGGCGAACTGGGGCCAACGTCCTGACTTTC
TRBJ2-7,TRBV6-5,TRBD1,-,CASSYSRTGFYEQYF,TGTGCCAGCAGTTACTCAAGGACAGGGTTCTACGAGCAGTACTTC
TRBJ2-7,TRBV21-1,-,-,CASSKVVGAYEQYF,TGTGCCAGCAGCAAAGTAGTGGGAGCCTACGAGCAGTACTTC
TRBJ2-3,TRBV5-1,TRBD2,-,CASSSTLAGGTDTQYF,TGCGCCAGCAGCTCCACCCTAGCGGGAGGCACAGATACGCAGTATTTT
TRBJ1-2,TRBV6-5,-,-,CASSRGPHYGYTF,TGTGCCAGCAGCCGGGGTCCACACTATGGCTACACCTTC